This TCR beta chain appears in the sequencing data of a study of human T cells and chemical hapten exposure. Background on the study: The study enrolled mostly female patients with alopecia areata, totalis or universalis.

This clonotype was seen a handful of times. The antigen remains unidentified. The study's findings and limits: Because they had alopecia, donors may respond immunologically unlike healthy people. The number of TCRs above 1 in 1000 frequency did not change after DPC sensitization.

Noted time point: patch test 3, about 24 weeks after DPC sensitization. Treatment: therapeutic diphenylcyclopropenone sensitization with weekly scalp DPC. Blood draws came first, before each patch test. J lost 3 bases, V lost 6 bases, and 4 bases had no gene match. The CDR3 length is 14 residues. Germline values: CDR1 DFQATT, CDR2 SNEGSKA (reference sequence). In TCRdb, the RACE reads were re-called with MiXCR into one record per CDR3 protein. The top ten clones hold approximately 2.3% of a sample with more than 150,000 distinct CDR3 sequences, around 25% of them seen once. This chain connects TRBV20-1 to TRBJ2-3; 12 nucleotides line up with TRBD2. The sequence came from a middle-aged woman with alopecia areata. Some clones in this sample may be carry-over from other donors' samples. Here the sequenced sample was whole blood, taken in connection with sensitization to the hapten diphenylcyclopropenone (DPC). CDR3 in amino acids: CSAKTSGRTDTQYF. CDR3 bases: TGCAGTGCCAAGACTAGCGGGAGAACAGATACGCAGTATTTT.